This is a list of T cell receptor beta chains from one sample in a study of shared clonotypes between healthy human individuals. Clones were sequenced by immunoSEQ multiplex PCR, and TCRdb holds only the in-frame ones, with some missing. The sample includes roughly 2.5 million clones, approximately 94% of them seen just once. Material for sequencing was naive CD4+ T cells sorted from blood. These receptors all come from a man aged 18 to 30 in good health. Both conserved end residues are part of each CDR3. The order of the fields is CDR3 length, J gene, clone size, V gene, D gene, CDR3 protein, CDR3 DNA. A D gene is named only where the DNA matches it firmly. The size entry is marked missing in some rows and otherwise reads once, few, many or a size class.

>15|TRBJ1-3|NA|TRBV19|TRBD1
CASSIGTASGNTIYF
TGTGCCAGTAGCATCGGGACAGCCTCTGGAAACACCATATATTTT
>14|TRBJ1-5|NA|TRBV7-9|TRBD1
CASSRGQPNQPQHF
TGTGCCAGCAGCCGGGGACAGCCAAATCAGCCCCAGCATTTT
>11|TRBJ2-7|NA|TRBV10-3|NA
CAISDLYEQYF
TGTGCCATCAGTGATCTCTACGAGCAGTACTTC
>16|TRBJ2-5|NA|TRBV5-4|TRBD2
CASSLETAGVLGAQYF
TGTGCCAGCAGCTTGGAGACAGCGGGGGTGTTAGGGGCCCAGTACTTC
>16|TRBJ1-4|NA|TRBV5-1|NA
CASSLAGGATNEKLFF
TGCGCCAGCAGCTTGGCGGGGGGGGCAACTAATGAAAAACTGTTTTTT
>19|TRBJ2-5|few|TRBV4-1|NA
CASSQDEGLLAGIQETQYF
TGCGCCAGCAGCCAAGATGAAGGGCTGTTGGCGGGTATCCAAGAGACCCAGTACTTC
>13|TRBJ1-2|once|TRBV2|NA
CASRIDGSGGYTF
TGTGCCAGCAGAATAGACGGCTCGGGCGGCTACACCTTC
>15|TRBJ2-3|NA|TRBV2|NA
CASSEKQGSTDTQYF
TGTGCCAGCAGTGAAAAACAGGGTAGCACAGATACGCAGTATTTT
>13|TRBJ2-7|NA|TRBV6-1|NA
CASLGGLSYEQYF
TGTGCCAGCCTCGGAGGACTGTCCTACGAGCAGTACTTC
>14|TRBJ2-5|NA|TRBV5-1|NA
CASSQAGNQETQYF
TGCGCCAGCAGCCAGGCCGGGAACCAAGAGACCCAGTACTTC
>16|TRBJ2-3|NA|TRBV5-1|TRBD2
CASSKTSGGSTDTQYF
TGCGCCAGCAGCAAAACTAGCGGGGGGTCCACAGATACGCAGTATTTT
>13|TRBJ1-4|once|TRBV25-1|NA
CASIGRLNEKLFF
TGTGCCAGCATCGGACGGCTTAATGAAAAACTGTTTTTT
>17|TRBJ2-7|NA|TRBV19|TRBD2
CASSIGTSGRPLYEQYF
TGTGCCAGTAGTATCGGGACTAGCGGGAGACCACTCTACGAGCAGTACTTC
>15|TRBJ2-7|NA|TRBV10-1|TRBD1
CASSESLGQAYEQYF
TGCGCCAGCAGTGAGTCACTGGGACAGGCCTACGAGCAGTACTTC
>16|TRBJ1-6|NA|TRBV4-1|TRBD1
CASSLGTGGGNSPLHF
TGCGCCAGCAGCCTCGGGACAGGGGGTGGCAATTCACCCCTCCACTTT